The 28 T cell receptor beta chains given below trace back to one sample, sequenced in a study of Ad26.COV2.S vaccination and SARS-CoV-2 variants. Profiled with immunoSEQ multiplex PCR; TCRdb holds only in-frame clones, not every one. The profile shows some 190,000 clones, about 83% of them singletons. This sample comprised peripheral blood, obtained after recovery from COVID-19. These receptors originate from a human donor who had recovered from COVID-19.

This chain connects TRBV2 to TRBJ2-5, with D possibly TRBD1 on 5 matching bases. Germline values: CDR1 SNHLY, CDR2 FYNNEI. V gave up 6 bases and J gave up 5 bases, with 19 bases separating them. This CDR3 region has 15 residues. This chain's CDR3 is CASSLADGQWETQYF. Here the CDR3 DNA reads TGTGCCAGCAGCCTCGCTGACGGACAATGGGAGACCCAGTACTTC.

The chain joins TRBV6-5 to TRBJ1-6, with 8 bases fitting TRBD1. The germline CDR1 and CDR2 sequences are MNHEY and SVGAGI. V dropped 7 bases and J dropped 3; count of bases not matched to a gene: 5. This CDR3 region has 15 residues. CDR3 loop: CASNPGTGYNSPLHF. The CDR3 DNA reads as TGTGCCAGCAACCCTGGGACAGGCTATAATTCACCCCTCCACTTT.

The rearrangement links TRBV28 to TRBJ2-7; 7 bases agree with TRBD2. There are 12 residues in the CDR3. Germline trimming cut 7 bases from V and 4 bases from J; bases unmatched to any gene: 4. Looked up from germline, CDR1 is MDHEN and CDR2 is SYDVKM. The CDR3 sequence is CASTTGLYEQYF. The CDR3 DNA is TGTGCCAGCACCACGGGACTATACGAGCAGTACTTC. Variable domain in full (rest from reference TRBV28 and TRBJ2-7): DVKVTQSSRYLVKRTGEKVFLECVQDMDHENMFWYRQDPGLGLRLIYFSYDVKMKEKGDIPEGYSVSREKKERFSLILESASTNQTSMYLCASTTGLYEQYFGPGTRLTVT.

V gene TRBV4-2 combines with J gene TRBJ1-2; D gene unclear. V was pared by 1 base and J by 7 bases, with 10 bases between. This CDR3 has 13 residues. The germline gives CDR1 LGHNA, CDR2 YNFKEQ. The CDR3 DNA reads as TGTGCCAGCAGCCAAGTGGGGTCTGGTGGCTACACCTTC. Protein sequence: CASSQVGSGGYTF.

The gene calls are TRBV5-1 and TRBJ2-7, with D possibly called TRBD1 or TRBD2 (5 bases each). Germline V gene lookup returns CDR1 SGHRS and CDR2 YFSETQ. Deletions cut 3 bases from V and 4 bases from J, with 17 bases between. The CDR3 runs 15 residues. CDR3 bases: TGCGCCAGCAGCTCTGGACCGACAGAGGGGTACGAGCAGTACTTC. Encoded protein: CASSSGPTEGYEQYF.

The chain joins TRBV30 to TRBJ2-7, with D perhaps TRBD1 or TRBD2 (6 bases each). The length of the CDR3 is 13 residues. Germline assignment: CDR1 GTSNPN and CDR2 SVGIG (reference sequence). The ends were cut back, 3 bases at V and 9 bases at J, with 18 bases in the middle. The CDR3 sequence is CAWRGGSYERQYF. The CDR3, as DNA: TGTGCCTGGAGGGGGGGCTCCTACGAGCGGCAGTACTTC.

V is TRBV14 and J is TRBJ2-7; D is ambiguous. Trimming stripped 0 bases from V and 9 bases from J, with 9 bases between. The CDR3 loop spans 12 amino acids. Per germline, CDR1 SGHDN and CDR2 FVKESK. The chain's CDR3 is CASSQDLWGQYF. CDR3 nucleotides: TGTGCCAGCAGCCAAGACTTATGGGGGCAGTACTTC. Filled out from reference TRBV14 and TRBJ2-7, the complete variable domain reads EAGVTQFPSHSVIEKGQTVTLRCDPISGHDNLYWYRRVMGKEIKFLLHFVKESKQDESGMPNNRFLAERTGGTYSTLKVQPAELEDSGVYFCASSQDLWGQYFGPGTRLTVT.

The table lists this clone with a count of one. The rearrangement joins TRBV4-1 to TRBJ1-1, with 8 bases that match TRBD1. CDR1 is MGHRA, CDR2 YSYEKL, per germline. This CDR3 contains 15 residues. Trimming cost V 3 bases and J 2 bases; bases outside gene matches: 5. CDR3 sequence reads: CASSHEGQANTEAFF. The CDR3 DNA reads TGCGCCAGCAGCCATGAGGGACAGGCTAACACTGAAGCTTTCTTT.

The CDR3 loop reads CASSLDRPLGYTF. DNA for the CDR3: TGTGCCAGCAGCTTGGACAGGCCTCTTGGCTACACCTTC. This chain links TRBV7-9 with TRBJ1-2; 7 nucleotides agree with TRBD1. The CDR3 spans 13 residues. V shed 3 bases and J 7 bases; nucleotides not matched to a gene: 5. Germline V lookup: CDR1 SEHNR, CDR2 FQNEAQ (reference sequence).

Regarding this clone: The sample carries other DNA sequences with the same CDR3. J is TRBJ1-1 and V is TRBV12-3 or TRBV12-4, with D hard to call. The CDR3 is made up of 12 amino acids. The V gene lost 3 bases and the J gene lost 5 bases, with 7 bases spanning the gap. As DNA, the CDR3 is TGTGCCAGCAGTTTTTCTAGAACTGAAGCTTTCTTT. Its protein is CASSFSRTEAFF.

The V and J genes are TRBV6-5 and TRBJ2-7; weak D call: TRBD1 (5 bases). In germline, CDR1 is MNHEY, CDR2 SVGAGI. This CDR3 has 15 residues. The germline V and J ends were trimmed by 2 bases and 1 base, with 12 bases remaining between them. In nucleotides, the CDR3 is TGTGCCAGCAGTTACCGTCAGGGTCCTTCCTACGAGCAGTACTTC. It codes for CASSYRQGPSYEQYF.

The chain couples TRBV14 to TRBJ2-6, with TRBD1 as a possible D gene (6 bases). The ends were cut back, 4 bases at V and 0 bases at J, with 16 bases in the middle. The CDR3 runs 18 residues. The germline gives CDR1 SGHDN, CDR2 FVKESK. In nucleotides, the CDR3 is TGTGCCAGCAGCCCCATAATGGACAGATTCTCTGGGGCCAACGTCCTGACTTTC. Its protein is CASSPIMDRFSGANVLTF.

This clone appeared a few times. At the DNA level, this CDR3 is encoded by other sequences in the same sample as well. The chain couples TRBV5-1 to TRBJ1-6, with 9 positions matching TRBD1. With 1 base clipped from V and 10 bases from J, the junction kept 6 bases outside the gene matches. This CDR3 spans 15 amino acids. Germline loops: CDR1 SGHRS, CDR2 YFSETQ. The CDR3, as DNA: TGCGCCAGCAGCTTGAAGGGACAGGGAGGATCACCCCTCCACTTT. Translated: CASSLKGQGGSPLHF.

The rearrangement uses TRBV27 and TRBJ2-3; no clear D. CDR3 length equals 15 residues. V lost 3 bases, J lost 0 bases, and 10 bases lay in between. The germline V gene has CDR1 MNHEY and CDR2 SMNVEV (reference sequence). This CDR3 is CASSLRRLSTDTQYF. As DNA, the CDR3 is TGTGCCAGCAGTTTGAGAAGGCTGAGCACAGATACGCAGTATTTT.

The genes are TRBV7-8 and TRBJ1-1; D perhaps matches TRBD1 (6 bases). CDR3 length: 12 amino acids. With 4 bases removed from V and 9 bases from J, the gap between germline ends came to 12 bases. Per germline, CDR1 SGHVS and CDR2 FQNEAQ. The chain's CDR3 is CASSSDDRKAFF. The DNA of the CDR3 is TGTGCCAGCAGCTCCGACGACAGGAAAGCTTTCTTT. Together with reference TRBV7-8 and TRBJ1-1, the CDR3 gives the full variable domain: GAGVSQSPRYKVAKRGQDVALRCDPISGHVSLFWYQQALGQGPEFLTYFQNEAQLDKSGLPSDRFFAERPEGSVSTLKIQRTQQEDSAVYLCASSSDDRKAFFGQGTRLTVV.

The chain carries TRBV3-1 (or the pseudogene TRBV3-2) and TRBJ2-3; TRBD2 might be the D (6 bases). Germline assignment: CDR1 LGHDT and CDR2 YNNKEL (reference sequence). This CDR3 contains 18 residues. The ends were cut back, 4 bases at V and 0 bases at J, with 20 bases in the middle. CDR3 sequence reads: CASSLTLWEDFSTDTQYF. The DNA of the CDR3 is TGTGCCAGCAGCCTCACCCTTTGGGAGGACTTCAGCACAGATACGCAGTATTTT.

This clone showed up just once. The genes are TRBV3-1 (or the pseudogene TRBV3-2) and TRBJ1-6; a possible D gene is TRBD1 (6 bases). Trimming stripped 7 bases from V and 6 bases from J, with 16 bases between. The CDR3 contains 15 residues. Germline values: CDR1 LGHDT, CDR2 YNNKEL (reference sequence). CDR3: CASNNGGGINSPLHF. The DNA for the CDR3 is TGTGCCAGCAACAACGGGGGGGGCATTAATTCACCCCTCCACTTT.

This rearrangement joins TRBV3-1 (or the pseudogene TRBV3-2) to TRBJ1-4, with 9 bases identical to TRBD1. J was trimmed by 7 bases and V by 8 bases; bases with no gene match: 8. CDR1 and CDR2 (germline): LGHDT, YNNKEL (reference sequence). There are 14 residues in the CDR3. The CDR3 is CASGETGGGEKLFF. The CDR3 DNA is TGTGCCAGCGGGGAGACAGGGGGTGGTGAAAAACTGTTTTTT.

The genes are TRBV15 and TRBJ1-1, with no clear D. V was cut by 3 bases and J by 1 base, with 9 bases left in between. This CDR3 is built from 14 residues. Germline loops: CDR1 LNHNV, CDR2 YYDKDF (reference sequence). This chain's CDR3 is CATSSRPKNTEAFF. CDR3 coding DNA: TGTGCCACCAGCAGTAGGCCCAAGAACACTGAAGCTTTCTTT.

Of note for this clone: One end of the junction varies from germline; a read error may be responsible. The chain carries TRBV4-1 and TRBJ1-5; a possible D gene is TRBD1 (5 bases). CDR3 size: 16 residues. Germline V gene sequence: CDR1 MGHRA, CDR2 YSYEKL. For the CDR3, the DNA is TGCGCCAGCAGACAAGATACATCAGGGAGAGGTCAGCCCCAGCATTTT. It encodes CASRQDTSGRGQPQHF.

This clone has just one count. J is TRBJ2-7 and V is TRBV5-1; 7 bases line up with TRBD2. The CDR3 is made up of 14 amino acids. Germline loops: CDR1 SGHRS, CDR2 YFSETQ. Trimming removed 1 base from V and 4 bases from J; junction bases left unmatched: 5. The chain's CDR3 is CASSLPGRAYEQYF. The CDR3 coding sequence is TGCGCCAGCAGCTTGCCGGGGAGGGCTTACGAGCAGTACTTC.

CDR3 DNA sequence: TGTGCCAGCAGTCACTACGCAGGGGGCGCTTCACCCCTCCACTTT. This gives the protein CASSHYAGGASPLHF. This sequence joins TRBV6-5 and TRBJ1-6; TRBD1 matches 8 bases. With V trimmed by 5 bases and J by 9 bases, 9 bases remained unmatched. This CDR3 region has 15 residues. CDR1 is MNHEY and CDR2 is SVGAGI in the germline V gene.

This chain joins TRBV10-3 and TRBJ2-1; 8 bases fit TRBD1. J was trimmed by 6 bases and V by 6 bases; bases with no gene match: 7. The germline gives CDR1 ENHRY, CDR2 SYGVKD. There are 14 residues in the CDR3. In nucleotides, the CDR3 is TGTGCCATCAGCTCCGCTACAGGGGGCAATGAGCAGTTCTTC. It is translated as CAISSATGGNEQFF.

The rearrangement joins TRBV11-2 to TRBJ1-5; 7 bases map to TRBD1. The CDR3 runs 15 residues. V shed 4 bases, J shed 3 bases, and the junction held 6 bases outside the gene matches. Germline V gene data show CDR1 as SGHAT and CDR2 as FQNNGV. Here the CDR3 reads CASSWQGQNNQPQHF. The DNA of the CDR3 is TGTGCCAGCAGCTGGCAGGGACAGAACAATCAGCCCCAGCATTTT.

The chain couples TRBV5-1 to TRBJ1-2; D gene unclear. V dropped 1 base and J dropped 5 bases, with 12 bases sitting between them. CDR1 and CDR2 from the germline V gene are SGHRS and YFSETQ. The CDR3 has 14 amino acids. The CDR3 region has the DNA TGCGCCAGCAGCTTGATAGTGGCAGAGTATGGCTACACCTTC. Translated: CASSLIVAEYGYTF.

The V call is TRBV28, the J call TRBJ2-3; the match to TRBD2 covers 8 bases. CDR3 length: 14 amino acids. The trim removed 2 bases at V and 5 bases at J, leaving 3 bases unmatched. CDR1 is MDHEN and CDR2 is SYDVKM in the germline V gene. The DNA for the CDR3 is TGTGCCAGCAGTTTAGCGGGGGGACAAGATACGCAGTATTTT. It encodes CASSLAGGQDTQYF. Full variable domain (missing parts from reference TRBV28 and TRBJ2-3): DVKVTQSSRYLVKRTGEKVFLECVQDMDHENMFWYRQDPGLGLRLIYFSYDVKMKEKGDIPEGYSVSREKKERFSLILESASTNQTSMYLCASSLAGGQDTQYFGPGTRLTVL.

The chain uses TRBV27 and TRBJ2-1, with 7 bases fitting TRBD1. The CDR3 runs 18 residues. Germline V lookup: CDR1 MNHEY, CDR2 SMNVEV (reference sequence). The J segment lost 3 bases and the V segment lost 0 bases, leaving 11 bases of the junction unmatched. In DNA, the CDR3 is TGTGCCAGCAGTTTATCGCCCGGGACAGAAACTTTCTACAATGAGCAGTTCTTC. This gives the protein CASSLSPGTETFYNEQFF.

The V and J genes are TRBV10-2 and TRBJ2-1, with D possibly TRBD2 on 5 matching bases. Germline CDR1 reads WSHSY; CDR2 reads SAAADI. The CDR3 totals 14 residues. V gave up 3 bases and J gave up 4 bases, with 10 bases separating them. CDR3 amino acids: CASSDPGSYNEQFF. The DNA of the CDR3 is TGCGCCAGCAGTGACCCGGGGTCTTACAATGAGCAGTTCTTC.